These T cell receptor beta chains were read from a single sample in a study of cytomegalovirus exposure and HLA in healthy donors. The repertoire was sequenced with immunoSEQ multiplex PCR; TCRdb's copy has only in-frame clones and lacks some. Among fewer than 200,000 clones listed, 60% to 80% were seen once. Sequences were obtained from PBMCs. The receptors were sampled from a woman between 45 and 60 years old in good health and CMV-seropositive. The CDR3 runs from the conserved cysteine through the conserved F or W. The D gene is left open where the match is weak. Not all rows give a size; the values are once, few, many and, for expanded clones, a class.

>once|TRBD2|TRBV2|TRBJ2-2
TGTGCCAGCATGGGGGGGGTCACCACCGGGGAGCTGTTTTTT
CASMGGVTTGELFF
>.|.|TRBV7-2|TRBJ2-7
TGTGCCAGCAGCTTAGTTCCGAGTCCACCCGAGCAGTACTTC
CASSLVPSPPEQYF
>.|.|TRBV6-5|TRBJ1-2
TGTGCCAGCAGTTACGGCGGGGTAGGTGGCTACACCTTC
CASSYGGVGGYTF
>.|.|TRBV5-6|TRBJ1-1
TGTGCCAGCAGCAGCGGGGCCGGGGGGTCAGCTTTCTTT
CASSSGAGGSAFF
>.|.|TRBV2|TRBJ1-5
TGTGCCAGCAGTGACAGGGCCAGCAATCAGCCCCAGCATTTT
CASSDRASNQPQHF
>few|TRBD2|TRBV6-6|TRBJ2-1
TGTGCCAGCAGTGGAGCGGAGCGGGATAGTATTGAGCAGTTCTTC
CASSGAERDSIEQFF
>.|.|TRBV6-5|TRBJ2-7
TGTGCCAGCAGTAAACAGGGTGGGGACTACGAGCAGTACTTC
CASSKQGGDYEQYF
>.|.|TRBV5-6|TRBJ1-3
TGTGCCAGCAGCTCCCGGGACTTCTCTGGAAACACCATATATTTT
CASSSRDFSGNTIYF
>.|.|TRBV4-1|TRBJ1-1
TGCGCCAGCAGCCAAGGCCCAGGTGGTTCGATTACTGAAGCTTTCTTT
CASSQGPGGSITEAFF
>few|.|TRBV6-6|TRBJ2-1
TGTGCCAGCAGTTCGTCAACTAGAGGTTCCTACAATGAGCAGTTCTTC
CASSSSTRGSYNEQFF
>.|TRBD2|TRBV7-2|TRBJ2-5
TGTGCCAGCAGCGCCCATATACTAGCGGGGGGGCGGGAGACCCAGTACTTC
CASSAHILAGGRETQYF
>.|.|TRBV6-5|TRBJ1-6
TGTGCCAGCAGTTACACGAATGGGGCTGTTAATTCACCCCTCCACTTT
CASSYTNGAVNSPLHF
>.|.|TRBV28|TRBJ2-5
TGTGCCAGCAGCACTATCCTCCAAGAGACCCAGTACTTC
CASSTILQETQYF
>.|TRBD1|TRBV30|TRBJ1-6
TGTGCCTGGAAATCCGGGACAGTAATTTCACCCCTCCACTTT
CAWKSGTVISPLHF
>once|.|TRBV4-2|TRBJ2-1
TGTGCCAGCAGCCAAGATCTAGAGAGGGCCGAATACAATGAGCAGTTCTTC
CASSQDLERAEYNEQFF
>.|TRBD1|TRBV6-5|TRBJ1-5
TGTGCCAGCAGTGCCCGGACAGGGACGAATCAACCCCAGCATTTT
CASSARTGTNQPQHF
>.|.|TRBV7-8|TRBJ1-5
TGTGCCAGCAGCTTAGCCGCGCAAAGGCCCCAGCATTTT
CASSLAAQRPQHF
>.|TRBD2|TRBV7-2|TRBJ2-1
TGTGCCAGCAGCCTAGCGGGGGGGCCCTACAATGAGCAGTTCTTC
CASSLAGGPYNEQFF
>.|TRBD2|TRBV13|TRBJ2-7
TGTGCCAGCAGCTTAGGCCGGTTGCGGGGGGAAGAGCAGTACTTC
CASSLGRLRGEEQYF
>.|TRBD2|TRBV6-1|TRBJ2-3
TGTGCCAGCAGTGCGGCTAGCGGGGGGACACGCACAGATACGCAGTATTTT
CASSAASGGTRTDTQYF
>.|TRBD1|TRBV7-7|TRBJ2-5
TGTGCTAGCAGCTTAGGTCCAGGGGGCAATCAAGAGACCCAGTACTTC
CASSLGPGGNQETQYF
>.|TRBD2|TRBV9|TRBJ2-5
TGTGCCAGCAGCGTAGAGGCTAGCGGGCTCCAAGAGACCCAGTACTTC
CASSVEASGLQETQYF
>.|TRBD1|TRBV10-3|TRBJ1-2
TGTGCCATCAGCGGGACAGTCTTTTATGGCTACACCTTC
CAISGTVFYGYTF
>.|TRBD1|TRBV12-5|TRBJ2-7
TGTGCTAGTGGTTTGACCGGGACAGGGAGCTCCTACGAGCAGTACTTC
CASGLTGTGSSYEQYF
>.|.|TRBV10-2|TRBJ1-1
TGCGCCAGCCCAAACCTGATCAGGGGAACTGAAGCTTTCTTT
CASPNLIRGTEAFF
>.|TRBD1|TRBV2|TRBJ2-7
TGTGCCAGCGGGGGGACAGGGTTGGGCGAGCAGTACTTC
CASGGTGLGEQYF